This T cell receptor beta chain was sequenced for a study of cytomegalovirus exposure and HLA in healthy donors. Use of 60 Vbeta and 13 Jbeta primers characterized the PCR. Assay: immunoSEQ multiplex PCR; the TCRdb copy retains only in-frame clones and omits some. The table records under 150,000 clones, 82% of them present only once. Germline V gene lookup returns CDR1 PRHDT and CDR2 FYEKMQ (reference sequence). V dropped 6 bases and J dropped 1 base, with 9 bases sitting between them. This CDR3 has 14 residues. About this clone itself: Its antigen is still unknown.

Notes on the study in general: It was reportedly the case that the classifier diagnosed cytomegalovirus status with high specificity and sensitivity.

This sequence joins TRBV13 and TRBJ2-2; D is perhaps TRBD2 (6 bases). The sample comprised PBMCs. The clonotype comes from a boy aged 2 to 10 in good health and CMV-seronegative. The CDR3: CASSYGGNTGELFF. In DNA, the CDR3 is TGTGCCAGCAGTTACGGGGGGAACACCGGGGAGCTGTTTTTT.